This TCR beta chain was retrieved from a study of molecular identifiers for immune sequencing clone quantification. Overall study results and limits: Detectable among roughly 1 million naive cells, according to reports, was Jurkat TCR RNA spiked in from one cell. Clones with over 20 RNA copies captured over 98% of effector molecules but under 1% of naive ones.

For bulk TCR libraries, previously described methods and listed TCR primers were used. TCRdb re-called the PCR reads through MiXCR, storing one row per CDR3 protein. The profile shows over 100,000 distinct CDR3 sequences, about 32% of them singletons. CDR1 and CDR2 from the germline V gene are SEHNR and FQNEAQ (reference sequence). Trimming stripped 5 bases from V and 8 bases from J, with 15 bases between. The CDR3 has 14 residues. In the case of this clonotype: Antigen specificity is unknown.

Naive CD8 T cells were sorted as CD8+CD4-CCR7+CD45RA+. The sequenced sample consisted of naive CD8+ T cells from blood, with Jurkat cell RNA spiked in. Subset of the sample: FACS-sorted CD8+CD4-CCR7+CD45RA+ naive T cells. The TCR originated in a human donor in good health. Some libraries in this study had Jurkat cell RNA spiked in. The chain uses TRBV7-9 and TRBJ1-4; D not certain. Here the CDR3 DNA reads TGTGCCAGCAGCACCCATACCCCACAGGAAAAACTGTTTTTT. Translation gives CASSTHTPQEKLFF.